Listed here are 21 T cell receptor beta chains from one sample, sequenced in a study of regulatory T cells in long-lasting Graves disease. Time point meaning: newly diagnosed GD, antithyroid drugs for less than 3 months. The TCR library was prepared using RNA isolated from PBMCs. With iRepertoire HTBI primers and Arm-PCR of CDR3 regions, TCR beta libraries were built. MiXCR was run by TCRdb on the multiplex PCR reads, yielding one entry per CDR3 protein. The table has roughly 420,000 distinct CDR3 sequences, around 15% seen once. The same data also contributed to another study, on T cells in Graves' hyperthyroidism and ophthalmopathy.

The sequencing used peripheral blood mononuclear cells (PBMCs), collected at new diagnosis, from a patient treated with antithyroid drugs. All receptors derive from a woman aged 18-29 years with Graves disease.

The chain couples TRBV12-3 or TRBV12-4 to TRBJ2-1; 10 bases match TRBD2. The V gene end was trimmed by 5 bases and the J gene end by 7 bases; junction bases not matched to a gene: 14. The CDR3 covers 17 residues. The CDR3 loop is CASSPRLAGGLINEQFF. In nucleotides, the CDR3 is TGTGCCAGCAGTCCCCGACTAGCGGGCGGGTTAATTAATGAGCAGTTCTTC.

This clonotype was recorded at least ten times. V gene TRBV28 combines with J gene TRBJ2-1; D unresolved. Trimming pared 5 bases from V and 5 bases from J, leaving 7 bases between. CDR1 and CDR2 from the germline V gene are MDHEN and SYDVKM. CDR3 length: 12 residues. DNA of the CDR3: TGTGCCAGCAGTCCTCGCCACAATGAGCAGTTCTTC. It yields the protein CASSPRHNEQFF.

This clonotype occurred many times. The chain carries TRBV28 and TRBJ2-3; the match to TRBD2 covers 14 bases. The junction had 9 bases not matched to a gene; V was cut back by 5 bases and J by 5 bases. Germline V gene data show CDR1 as MDHEN and CDR2 as SYDVKM. The CDR3 contains 17 residues. The DNA for the CDR3 is TGTGCCAGCAGTCACTCGGGACTAGCGGGAGTAATAGATACGCAGTATTTT. Translating it yields CASSHSGLAGVIDTQYF.

This clonotype was detected many times. This rearrangement joins TRBV28 to TRBJ2-7, with D unclear. Germline lookup yields CDR1 MDHEN and CDR2 SYDVKM. This CDR3 comprises 13 residues. V lost 7 bases to trimming and J lost 1 base, with 11 bases between them. CDR3 in amino acids: CASTYDESYEQYF. CDR3 bases: TGTGCCAGCACTTATGACGAATCCTACGAGCAGTACTTC.

The chain recombines TRBV28 with TRBJ1-1; no clear D gene. Trimming took 6 bases from V and 0 from J, leaving 17 bases between them. The CDR3 runs 16 residues. Germline V gives CDR1 MDHEN, CDR2 SYDVKM. The CDR3 loop is CASSKRENLMNTEAFF. The CDR3 DNA follows: TGTGCCAGCAGCAAACGGGAGAATCTGATGAACACTGAAGCTTTCTTT.

The chain links TRBV10-2 to TRBJ2-7, with 11 bases matching TRBD2. Germline values: CDR1 WSHSY, CDR2 SAAADI. The V segment lost 8 bases and the J segment 1 base; nucleotides outside the gene matches: 10. The CDR3 is 16 amino acids. CDR3 bases: TGCGCCAGCTTTCGAACTAGCGGGAGTAGTTCCTACGAGCAGTACTTC. Translated: CASFRTSGSSSYEQYF.

Comments on this clonotype: A single base separates this from a much larger clone, so it may be a read error. The missing conserved phenylalanine or tryptophan at the end of this CDR3 makes a read error likely. This chain joins TRBV2 and TRBJ1-1, with D maybe TRBD1 (5 bases). Trimming stripped 3 bases from V and 7 bases from J, with 18 bases between. CDR1 is SNHLY and CDR2 is FYNNEI in the germline V gene. This CDR3 has 15 amino acids. CDR3 amino acids: CASSEDQGRSDEAFL. The DNA for the CDR3 is TGTGCCAGCAGTGAGGACCAGGGTCGCTCGGATGAAGCTTTCCTT.

This CDR3 reads CSARATGGGTGELFF. The CDR3 DNA reads TGCAGTGCTAGGGCGACAGGGGGCGGAACCGGGGAGCTGTTTTTT. The rearrangement links TRBV20-1 to TRBJ2-2; 10 bases line up with TRBD1. The CDR3 consists of 15 residues. Per the germline V gene, CDR1 is DFQATT and CDR2 is SNEGSKA (reference sequence). The J segment lost 5 bases and the V segment lost 3 bases, leaving 6 bases of the junction unmatched.

The chain recombines TRBV11-2 with TRBJ1-1; no firm D call. CDR3 length: 18 residues. V was cut by 0 bases and J by 5 bases, with 22 bases left in between. Germline CDR1 is SGHAT and CDR2 is FQNNGV. CDR3 in DNA: TGTGCCAGCAGCTTAGATTGGGCAGGACCCACATTTTTGACTGAAGCTTTCTTT. Its protein product is CASSLDWAGPTFLTEAFF.

At least ten counts were recorded for this clonotype. The chain employs TRBV4-1 and TRBJ2-1; the D gene is possibly TRBD2 (5 bases). The CDR3 spans 14 residues. V was shortened by 1 base and J by 4 bases, with 8 bases between the two germline ends. The germline CDR1 and CDR2 sequences are MGHRA and YSYEKL. This CDR3 reads CASSQVSGYNEQFF. As DNA, the CDR3 is TGCGCCAGCAGCCAAGTATCGGGATACAATGAGCAGTTCTTC.

A word on this clonotype: This likely came from a read error, as a far larger clone is one base away. The chain links TRBV27 to TRBJ2-1; a weak D match, TRBD2 (5 bases). V lost 4 bases and J lost 9, with 19 bases in between. Germline CDR1 reads MNHEY; CDR2 reads SMNVEV (reference sequence). The CDR3 contains 15 residues. CDR3 coding DNA: TGTGCCAGCAGTTCCCGGGGTACTAGTTCGAGTGAGCAGTTCTTC. It translates to CASSSRGTSSSEQFF.

V and J are TRBV3-1 and TRBJ2-5; no firm D call. CDR1 is LGHDT and CDR2 is YNNKEL in the germline V gene (reference sequence). The CDR3 is made up of 14 amino acids. V was pared by 5 bases and J by 6 bases, with 16 bases between. For the CDR3, the DNA is TGTGCCAGCAGCTCAGATCGGTTGGGAAAGACCCAGTACTTC. The encoded protein is CASSSDRLGKTQYF.

This clonotype was detected many times. The chain is built from TRBV3-1 and TRBJ1-5; a weak D match, TRBD1 (6 bases). CDR1 is LGHDT and CDR2 is YNNKEL in the germline V gene (reference sequence). V was shortened by 2 bases and J by 3 bases, with 8 bases between the two germline ends. This CDR3 has 14 residues. The CDR3 DNA follows: TGTGCCAGCAGCCAACAGGGGACCAATCAGCCCCAGCATTTT. Translation gives CASSQQGTNQPQHF.

This clonotype was recorded a few times. The chain couples TRBV5-1 to TRBJ2-7; D unresolved. CDR3 length: 14 amino acids. Germline CDR1 and CDR2: SGHRS and YFSETQ. The V end was cut by 1 base, the J end by 4 bases, with 12 bases between. The CDR3, as DNA: TGCGCCAGCAGCTTGACACTTACATCTTACGAGCAGTACTTC. Translation: CASSLTLTSYEQYF.

This clonotype has ten or more counts. The chain links TRBV6-2 or TRBV6-3 to TRBJ2-5; D gene ambiguous. This CDR3 is 14 amino acids long. V was pared by 2 bases and J by 5 bases, with 12 bases between. In germline, CDR1 is MNHEY, CDR2 SVGEGT. The CDR3 protein is CASSYTRGWETQYF. The CDR3 DNA reads TGTGCCAGCAGTTACACACGAGGATGGGAGACCCAGTACTTC.

This sequence joins TRBV27 and TRBJ1-6; D is possibly TRBD1 (6 bases). Germline CDR1 and CDR2: MNHEY and SMNVEV (reference sequence). V was shortened by 8 bases and J by 7 bases, with 12 bases between the two germline ends. The CDR3 consists of 13 residues. CDR3 nucleotides: TGTGCCAGCGCAAGCAGGGGAAATTCACCCCTCCACTTT. Translating it yields CASASRGNSPLHF.

This clonotype was seen only a few times. V gene TRBV7-9 combines with J gene TRBJ1-4, with D perhaps matching TRBD1 (6 bases). V was pared by 4 bases and J by 0 bases, with 21 bases between. This CDR3 contains 19 residues. Germline CDR1 SEHNR, CDR2 FQNEAQ (reference sequence). The CDR3 region is CASSSQRAYREATNEKLFF. DNA of the CDR3: TGTGCCAGCAGCTCCCAGCGTGCTTACAGGGAGGCAACTAATGAAAAACTGTTTTTT.

This clonotype was observed at least ten times. This chain connects TRBV11-2 to TRBJ1-5; TRBD1 matches 7 bases. Per germline, CDR1 SGHAT and CDR2 FQNNGV. The trim removed 5 bases at V and 6 bases at J, leaving 10 bases unmatched. CDR3 length equals 15 residues. The chain's CDR3 is CASSVLRTGGQPQHF. DNA for the CDR3: TGTGCCAGCAGCGTACTACGGACAGGCGGTCAGCCCCAGCATTTT.

The chain links TRBV7-2 to TRBJ1-2, with D uncertain. Trimming shortened V by 1 base and J by 2 bases, and 5 bases separated the two germline ends. The germline V gene encodes CDR1 SGHTA and CDR2 FQGNSA. CDR3 length: 13 amino acids. DNA of the CDR3: TGTGCCAGCAGCTTAGAGCTCAACTATGGCTACACCTTC. Translation: CASSLELNYGYTF.

This clonotype was seen at least ten times. The chain employs TRBV3-1 and TRBJ2-3; D remains ambiguous. Between the trimmed V and J ends, which lost 7 bases and 0 bases, there was a span of 11 bases. The CDR3 extends over 14 amino acids. Germline V gives CDR1 LGHDT, CDR2 YNNKEL (reference sequence). This CDR3 is CASTLGPSTDTQYF. CDR3 DNA sequence: TGTGCCAGCACCCTGGGCCCTAGCACAGATACGCAGTATTTT.

V usage is TRBV2 and J usage is TRBJ2-7, with 8 positions matching TRBD1. Trimming took 7 bases from V and 3 from J; bases not matched to a gene: 8. Germline V gene lookup returns CDR1 SNHLY and CDR2 FYNNEI. This CDR3 contains 14 residues. The CDR3 DNA sequence: TGTGCCAGCAAGGCGGACAGGGCGGTCTACGAGCAGTACTTC. It is translated as CASKADRAVYEQYF. Full variable domain (rest looked up from reference TRBV2 and TRBJ2-7): EPEVTQTPSHQVTQMGQEVILRCVPISNHLYFYWYRQILGQKVEFLVSFYNNEISEKSEIFDDQFSVERPDGSNFTLKIRSTKLEDSAMYFCASKADRAVYEQYFGPGTRLTVT.